The 10 T cell receptor beta chains in this list originate from one sample, sequenced in a study of T cell responses to AZD1222 COVID-19 vaccine. Some clones are missing from TCRdb's copy, which holds only in-frame ones; the method was immunoSEQ multiplex PCR. The profile shows approximately 140,000 clones, around 90% of them singletons. The sequences come from peripheral blood, collected 28 days after the second AZD1222 dose. The receptors shown here come from an adult who received the AZD1222 COVID-19 vaccine.

The V gene is TRBV6-5, the J gene TRBJ2-7; D is tentatively TRBD1 or TRBD2 (6 bases each). The V end lost 5 bases, the J end lost 4 bases, and 18 bases lay between the germline ends. The CDR3 has 15 amino acids. Germline V CDR1 and CDR2: MNHEY, SVGAGI. DNA of the CDR3: TGTGCCAGCAGTAACCACCCGGGGGCATCGTACGAGCAGTACTTC. It yields the protein CASSNHPGASYEQYF.

The chain has TRBV5-1 and TRBJ2-2, with D uncertain. Germline values: CDR1 SGHRS, CDR2 YFSETQ. Trimming pared 4 bases from V and 6 bases from J, leaving 13 bases between. The CDR3 loop spans 14 amino acids. The DNA for the CDR3 is TGCGCCAGCAGCGCGGCACCCGTCGCCGGGGAGCTGTTTTTT. Its protein is CASSAAPVAGELFF.

The sample holds one count of this clone. V usage is TRBV28 and J usage is TRBJ2-3; 10 nucleotides align to TRBD1. The length of the CDR3 is 16 residues. The trim removed 4 bases at V and 6 bases at J, leaving 10 bases unmatched. Per germline, CDR1 MDHEN and CDR2 SYDVKM. The CDR3 sequence: CASSSSGQGPVDTQYF. The CDR3 nucleotides are TGTGCCAGCAGTTCCTCGGGACAGGGGCCTGTGGATACGCAGTATTTT.

This chain uses TRBV12-3 or TRBV12-4 with TRBJ1-1; D is undetermined. Trimming removed 7 bases at V and 1 base at J, with 10 bases between. The CDR3 contains 13 residues. The CDR3 DNA reads TGTGCCAGCACCCCGGCGAGGAACACTGAAGCTTTCTTT. Translated: CASTPARNTEAFF.

V is TRBV18 and J is TRBJ1-4; D is uncertain. CDR3 length equals 12 residues. Germline V gene lookup returns CDR1 KGHSH and CDR2 LQKENI. V was trimmed by 2 bases and J by 8 bases, leaving 6 bases between them. Written as DNA, the CDR3 is TGTGCCAGCTCACCAACCAGGGAAAAACTGTTTTTT. This encodes CASSPTREKLFF.

The chain is built from TRBV19 and TRBJ2-1; D uncertain. The CDR3 has 12 amino acids. Germline V gene sequence: CDR1 LNHDA, CDR2 SQIVND (reference sequence). V lost 4 bases, J lost 9 bases, and 10 bases lay in between. CDR3: CASSTFDGEQFF. For the CDR3, the DNA is TGTGCCAGTAGTACCTTCGACGGTGAGCAGTTCTTC.

V usage is TRBV7-3 and J usage is TRBJ2-1; the D is unclear. Per the germline V gene, CDR1 is SGHTA and CDR2 is FQGTGA. The CDR3 is 15 amino acids. Trimming removed 5 bases at V and 4 bases at J, with 15 bases between. The CDR3 sequence: CASSKEALRYNEQFF. In DNA, the CDR3 is TGTGCCAGCAGCAAAGAGGCCCTACGGTACAATGAGCAGTTCTTC.

The V call is TRBV3-1 (or the pseudogene TRBV3-2), the J call TRBJ2-3; 7 nucleotides agree with TRBD2. Trimming at V came to 5 bases and at J to 0 bases, leaving 26 bases not matched to a gene. The CDR3 sequence is 22 residues long. Germline CDR1 and CDR2: LGHDT and YNNKEL (reference sequence). The CDR3 here is CASSSWSIRRTSPPGSTDTQYF. Written as DNA, the CDR3 is TGTGCCAGCAGCTCCTGGTCGATTAGGCGGACTAGTCCCCCGGGTAGCACAGATACGCAGTATTTT.

The CDR3 loop reads CSTAPRNTEAFF. DNA for the CDR3: TGCAGCACCGCCCCCCGGAACACTGAAGCTTTCTTT. The chain couples TRBV29-1 to TRBJ1-1; D is unresolved. Trimming removed 8 bases at V and 1 base at J, with 11 bases between. The CDR3 is 12 amino acids. CDR1 SQVTM and CDR2 ANQGSEA come from the germline V gene.

This chain uses TRBV30 with TRBJ2-4; TRBD2 agrees at 9 bases. The germline V gene encodes CDR1 GTSNPN and CDR2 SVGIG (reference sequence). The V gene end was trimmed by 6 bases and the J gene end by 8 bases; junction bases not matched to a gene: 5. The CDR3 loop spans 12 amino acids. The CDR3 loop reads CACSGSGDIQYF. The CDR3 bases are TGTGCCTGTAGCGGGAGTGGTGACATTCAGTACTTC.